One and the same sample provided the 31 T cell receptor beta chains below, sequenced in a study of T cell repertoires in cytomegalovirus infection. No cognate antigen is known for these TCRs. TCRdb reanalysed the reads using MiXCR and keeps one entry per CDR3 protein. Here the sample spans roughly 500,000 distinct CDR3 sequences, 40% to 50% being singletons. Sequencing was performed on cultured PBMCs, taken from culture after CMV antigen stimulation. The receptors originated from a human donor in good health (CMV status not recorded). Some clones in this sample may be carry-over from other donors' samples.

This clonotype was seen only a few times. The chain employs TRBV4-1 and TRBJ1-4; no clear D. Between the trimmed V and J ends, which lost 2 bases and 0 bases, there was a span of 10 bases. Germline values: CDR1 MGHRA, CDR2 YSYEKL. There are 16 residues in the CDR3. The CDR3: CASSQRPIATNEKLFF. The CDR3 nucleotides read TGCGCCAGCAGCCAACGGCCCATCGCAACTAATGAAAAACTGTTTTTT.

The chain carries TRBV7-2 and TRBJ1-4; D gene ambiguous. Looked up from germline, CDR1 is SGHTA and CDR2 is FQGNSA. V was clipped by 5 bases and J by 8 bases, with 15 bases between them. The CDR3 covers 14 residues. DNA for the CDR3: TGTGCCAGCAGCCCGACCTCAAGCCACGAAAAACTGTTTTTT. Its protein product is CASSPTSSHEKLFF.

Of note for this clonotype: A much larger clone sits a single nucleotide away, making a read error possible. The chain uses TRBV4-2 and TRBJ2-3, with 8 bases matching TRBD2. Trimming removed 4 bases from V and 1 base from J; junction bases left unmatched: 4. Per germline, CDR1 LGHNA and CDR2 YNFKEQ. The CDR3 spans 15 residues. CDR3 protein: CASSPETSGTDTQYF. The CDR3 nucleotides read TGTGCCAGCAGCCCAGAGACTAGCGGCACAGATACGCAGTATTTT.

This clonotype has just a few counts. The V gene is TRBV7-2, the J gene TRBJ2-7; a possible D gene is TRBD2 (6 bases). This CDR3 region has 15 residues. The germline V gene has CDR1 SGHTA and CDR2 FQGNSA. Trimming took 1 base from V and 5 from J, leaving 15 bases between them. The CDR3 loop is CASSLGVTSDHEQYF. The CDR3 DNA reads TGTGCCAGCAGCTTAGGGGTGACTAGTGACCACGAGCAGTACTTC.

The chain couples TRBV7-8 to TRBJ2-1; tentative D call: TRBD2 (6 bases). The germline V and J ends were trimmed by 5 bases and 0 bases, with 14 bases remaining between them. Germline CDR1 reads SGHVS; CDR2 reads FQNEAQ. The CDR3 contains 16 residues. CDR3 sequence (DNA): TGTGCCAGCAGCGTAAGACTTAGCGGCTCCTACAATGAGCAGTTCTTC. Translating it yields CASSVRLSGSYNEQFF. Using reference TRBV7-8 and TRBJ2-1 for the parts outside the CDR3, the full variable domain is GAGVSQSPRYKVAKRGQDVALRCDPISGHVSLFWYQQALGQGPEFLTYFQNEAQLDKSGLPSDRFFAERPEGSVSTLKIQRTQQEDSAVYLCASSVRLSGSYNEQFFGPGTRLTVL.

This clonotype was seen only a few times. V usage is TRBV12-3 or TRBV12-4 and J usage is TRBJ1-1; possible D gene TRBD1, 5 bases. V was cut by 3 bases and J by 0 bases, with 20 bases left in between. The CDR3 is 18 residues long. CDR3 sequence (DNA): TGTGCCAGCAGTTTTGGTCCATATGGGGGACTGATGAACACTGAAGCTTTCTTT. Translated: CASSFGPYGGLMNTEAFF.

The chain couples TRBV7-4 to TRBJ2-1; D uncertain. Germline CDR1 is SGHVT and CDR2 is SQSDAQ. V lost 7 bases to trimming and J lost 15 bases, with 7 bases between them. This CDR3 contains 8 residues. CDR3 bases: TGTGCCAGCAACCCAACGTTCTTC. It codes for CASNPTFF.

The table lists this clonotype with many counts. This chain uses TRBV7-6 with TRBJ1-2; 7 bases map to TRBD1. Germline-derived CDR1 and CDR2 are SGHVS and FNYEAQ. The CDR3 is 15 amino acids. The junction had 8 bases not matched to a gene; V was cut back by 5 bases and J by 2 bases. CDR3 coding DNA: TGTGCCAGCAGCCCAACCCCGGGACAGAACTATGGCTACACCTTC. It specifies CASSPTPGQNYGYTF.

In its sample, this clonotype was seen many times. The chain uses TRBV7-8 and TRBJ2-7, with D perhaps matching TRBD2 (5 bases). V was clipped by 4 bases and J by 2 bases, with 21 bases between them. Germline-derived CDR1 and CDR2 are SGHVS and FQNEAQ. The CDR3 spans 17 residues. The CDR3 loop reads CASSSPYSSRRAYEQYF. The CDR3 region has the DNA TGTGCCAGCAGCTCCCCCTATTCTAGCAGACGCGCCTACGAGCAGTACTTC. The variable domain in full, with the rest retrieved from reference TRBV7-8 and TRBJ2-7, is GAGVSQSPRYKVAKRGQDVALRCDPISGHVSLFWYQQALGQGPEFLTYFQNEAQLDKSGLPSDRFFAERPEGSVSTLKIQRTQQEDSAVYLCASSSPYSSRRAYEQYFGPGTRLTVT.

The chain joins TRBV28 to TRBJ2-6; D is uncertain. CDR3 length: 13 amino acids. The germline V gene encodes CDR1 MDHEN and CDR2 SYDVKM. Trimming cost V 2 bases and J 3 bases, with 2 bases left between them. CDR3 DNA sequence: TGTGCCAGCAGTTTAAATGGGGCCAACGTCCTGACTTTC. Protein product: CASSLNGANVLTF.

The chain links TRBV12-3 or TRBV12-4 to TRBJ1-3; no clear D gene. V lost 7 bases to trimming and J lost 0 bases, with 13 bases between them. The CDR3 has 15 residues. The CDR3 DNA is TGTGCCAGCACTAGAGACCCTTACTCTGGAAACACCATATATTTT. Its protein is CASTRDPYSGNTIYF.

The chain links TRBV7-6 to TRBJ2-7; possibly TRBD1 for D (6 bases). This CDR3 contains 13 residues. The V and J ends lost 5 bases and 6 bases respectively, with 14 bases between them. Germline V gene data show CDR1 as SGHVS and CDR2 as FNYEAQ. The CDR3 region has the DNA TGTGCCAGCAGCCCCACTAGGGGGAGCGAGCAGTACTTC. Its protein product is CASSPTRGSEQYF.

The CDR3 nucleotides read TGTGCTAGTGGTTTTGGATCCTACGAGCAGTACTTC. Protein: CASGFGSYEQYF. The rearrangement links TRBV12-5 to TRBJ2-7; D call uncertain. Between the trimmed V and J ends, which lost 3 bases and 1 base, there was a span of 4 bases. The CDR3 is 12 amino acids. In germline, CDR1 is LGHNT, CDR2 FRNRAP.

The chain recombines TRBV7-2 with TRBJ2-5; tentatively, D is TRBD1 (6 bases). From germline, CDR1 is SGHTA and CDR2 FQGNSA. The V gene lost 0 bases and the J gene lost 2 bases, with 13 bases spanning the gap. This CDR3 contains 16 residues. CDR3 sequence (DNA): TGTGCCAGCAGCTTAGCGTTGGGGGCGAGGCAAGAGACCCAGTACTTC. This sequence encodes CASSLALGARQETQYF.

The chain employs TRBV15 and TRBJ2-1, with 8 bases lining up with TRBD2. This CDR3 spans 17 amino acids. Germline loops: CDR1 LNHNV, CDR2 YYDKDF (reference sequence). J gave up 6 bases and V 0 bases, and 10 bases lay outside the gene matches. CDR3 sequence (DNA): TGTGCCACCAGCAGAGAATCTAGGGCGAGCGGGAGCAATGAGCAGTTCTTC. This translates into CATSRESRASGSNEQFF.

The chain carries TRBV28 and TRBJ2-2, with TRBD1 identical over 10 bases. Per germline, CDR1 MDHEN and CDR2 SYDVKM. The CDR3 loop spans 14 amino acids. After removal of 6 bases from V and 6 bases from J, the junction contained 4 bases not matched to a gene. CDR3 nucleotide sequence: TGTGCCAGCAGGACAGGGGGCGCCTCCGGGGAGCTGTTTTTT. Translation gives CASRTGGASGELFF. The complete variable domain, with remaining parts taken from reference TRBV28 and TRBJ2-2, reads DVKVTQSSRYLVKRTGEKVFLECVQDMDHENMFWYRQDPGLGLRLIYFSYDVKMKEKGDIPEGYSVSREKKERFSLILESASTNQTSMYLCASRTGGASGELFFGEGSRLTVL.

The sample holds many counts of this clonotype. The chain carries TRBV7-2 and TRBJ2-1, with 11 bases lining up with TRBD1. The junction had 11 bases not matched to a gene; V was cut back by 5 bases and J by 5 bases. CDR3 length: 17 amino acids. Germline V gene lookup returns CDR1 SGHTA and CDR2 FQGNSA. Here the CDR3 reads CASSHGRGTGGNNEQFF. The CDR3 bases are TGTGCCAGCAGCCACGGGAGGGGGACAGGGGGTAACAATGAGCAGTTCTTC.

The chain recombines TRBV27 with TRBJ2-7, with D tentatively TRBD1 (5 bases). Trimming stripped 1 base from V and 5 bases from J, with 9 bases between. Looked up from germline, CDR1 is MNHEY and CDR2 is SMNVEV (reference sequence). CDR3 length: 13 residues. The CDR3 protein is CASSLYSGNEQYF. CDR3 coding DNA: TGTGCCAGCAGTTTATATTCAGGGAACGAGCAGTACTTC.

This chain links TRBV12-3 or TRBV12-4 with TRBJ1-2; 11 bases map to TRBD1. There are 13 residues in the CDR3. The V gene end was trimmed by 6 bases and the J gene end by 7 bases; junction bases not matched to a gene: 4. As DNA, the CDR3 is TGTGCCAGCAGACGGACAGGGGGCGGTGGCTACACCTTC. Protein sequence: CASRRTGGGGYTF.

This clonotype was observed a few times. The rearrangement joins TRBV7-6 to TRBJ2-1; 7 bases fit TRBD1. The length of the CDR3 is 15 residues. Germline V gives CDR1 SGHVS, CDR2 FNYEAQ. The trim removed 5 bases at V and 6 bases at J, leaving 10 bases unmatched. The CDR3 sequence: CASSPEGAFVNEQFF. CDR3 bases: TGTGCCAGCAGCCCTGAGGGGGCATTTGTCAATGAGCAGTTCTTC.

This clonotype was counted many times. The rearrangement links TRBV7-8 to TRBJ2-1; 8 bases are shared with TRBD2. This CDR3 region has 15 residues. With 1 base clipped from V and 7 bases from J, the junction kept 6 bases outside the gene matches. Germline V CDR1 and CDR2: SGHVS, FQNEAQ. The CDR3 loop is CASSLGVAGLNEQFF. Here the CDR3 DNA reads TGTGCCAGCAGCTTAGGGGTAGCGGGGTTAAATGAGCAGTTCTTC.

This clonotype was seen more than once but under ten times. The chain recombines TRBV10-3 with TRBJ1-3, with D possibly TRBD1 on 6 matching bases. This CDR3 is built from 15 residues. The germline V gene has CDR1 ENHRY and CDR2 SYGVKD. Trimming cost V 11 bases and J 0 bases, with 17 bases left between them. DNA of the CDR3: TGTGCCGGGACCGACAGGCTAAGCTCTGGAAACACCATATATTTT. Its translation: CAGTDRLSSGNTIYF.

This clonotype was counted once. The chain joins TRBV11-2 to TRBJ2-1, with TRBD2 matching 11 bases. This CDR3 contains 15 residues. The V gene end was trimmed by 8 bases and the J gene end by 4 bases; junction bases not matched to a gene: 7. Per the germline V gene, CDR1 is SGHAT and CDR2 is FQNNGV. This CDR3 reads CASGRLAGPYNEQFF. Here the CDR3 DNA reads TGTGCCAGCGGCCGACTAGCGGGACCATACAATGAGCAGTTCTTC.

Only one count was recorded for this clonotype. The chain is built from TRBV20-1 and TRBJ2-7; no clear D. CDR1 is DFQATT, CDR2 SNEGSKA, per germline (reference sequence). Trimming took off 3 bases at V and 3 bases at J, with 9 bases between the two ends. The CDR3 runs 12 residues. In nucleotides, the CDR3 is TGCAGTGCTAGGGGGTCGATCTACGAGCAGTACTTC. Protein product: CSARGSIYEQYF.

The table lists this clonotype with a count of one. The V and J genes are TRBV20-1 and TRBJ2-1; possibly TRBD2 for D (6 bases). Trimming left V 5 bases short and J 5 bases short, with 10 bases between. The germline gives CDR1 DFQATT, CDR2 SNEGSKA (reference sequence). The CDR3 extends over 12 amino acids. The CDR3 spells CSARDLDNEQFF. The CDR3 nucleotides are TGCAGTGCTCGGGACTTGGACAATGAGCAGTTCTTC.

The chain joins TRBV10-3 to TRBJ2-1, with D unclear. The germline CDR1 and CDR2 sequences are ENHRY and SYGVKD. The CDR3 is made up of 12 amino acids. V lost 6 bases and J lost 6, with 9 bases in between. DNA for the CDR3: TGTGCCATCAGGAGGCCAGGCAATGAGCAGTTCTTC. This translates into CAIRRPGNEQFF.

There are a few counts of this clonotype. The CDR3 protein is CATLPPTGGGRTGELFF. Written as DNA, the CDR3 is TGTGCCACCCTCCCACCAACGGGGGGGGGGAGGACCGGGGAGCTGTTTTTT. The gene calls are TRBV6-8 and TRBJ2-2, with TRBD2 matching over 8 bases. CDR3 length equals 17 residues. Germline-derived CDR1 and CDR2 are MNHGY and SAAAGT. The J segment lost 5 bases and the V segment lost 10 bases, leaving 18 bases of the junction unmatched.

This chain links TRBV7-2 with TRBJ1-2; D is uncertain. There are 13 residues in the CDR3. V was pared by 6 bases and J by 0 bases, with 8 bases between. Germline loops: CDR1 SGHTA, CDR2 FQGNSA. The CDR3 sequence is CASRSEANYGYTF. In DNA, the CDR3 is TGTGCCAGCAGATCGGAAGCTAACTATGGCTACACCTTC.

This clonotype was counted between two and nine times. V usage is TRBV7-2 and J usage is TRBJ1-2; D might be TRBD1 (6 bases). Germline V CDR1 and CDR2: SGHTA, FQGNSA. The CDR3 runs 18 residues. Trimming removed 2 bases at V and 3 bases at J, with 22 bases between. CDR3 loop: CASSLWPRGKMGDYGYTF. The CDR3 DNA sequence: TGTGCCAGCAGCTTATGGCCCAGGGGCAAGATGGGGGACTATGGCTACACCTTC.

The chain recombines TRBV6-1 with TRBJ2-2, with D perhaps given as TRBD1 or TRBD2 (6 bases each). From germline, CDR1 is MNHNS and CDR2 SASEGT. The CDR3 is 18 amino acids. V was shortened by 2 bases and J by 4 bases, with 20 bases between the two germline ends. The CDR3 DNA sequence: TGTGCCAGCAGTGAATTCCCTCCTTTGGGGGGCACCACCGGGGAGCTGTTTTTT. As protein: CASSEFPPLGGTTGELFF.

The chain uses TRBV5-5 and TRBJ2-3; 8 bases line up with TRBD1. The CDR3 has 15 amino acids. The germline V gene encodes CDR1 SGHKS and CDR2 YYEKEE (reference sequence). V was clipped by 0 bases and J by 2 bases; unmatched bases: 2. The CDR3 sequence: CASSLGDRSTDTQYF. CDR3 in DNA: TGTGCCAGCAGCTTGGGGGACAGGTCCACAGATACGCAGTATTTT.